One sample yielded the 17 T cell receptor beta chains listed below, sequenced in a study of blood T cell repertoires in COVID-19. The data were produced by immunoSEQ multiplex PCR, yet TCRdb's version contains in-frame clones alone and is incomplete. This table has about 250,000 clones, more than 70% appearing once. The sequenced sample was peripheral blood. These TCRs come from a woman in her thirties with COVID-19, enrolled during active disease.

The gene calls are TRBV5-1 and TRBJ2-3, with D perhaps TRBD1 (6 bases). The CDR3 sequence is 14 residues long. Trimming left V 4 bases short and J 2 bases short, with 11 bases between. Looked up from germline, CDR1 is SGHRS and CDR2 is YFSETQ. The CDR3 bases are TGCGCCAGCAGCAAAGGACAGTCCACAGATACGCAGTATTTT. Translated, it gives CASSKGQSTDTQYF.

The CDR3 DNA reads as TGTGCCAGCAGACAGCCCCGGTCCACCCACGAGCAGTACTTC. Its protein product is CASRQPRSTHEQYF. V gene TRBV6-6 combines with J gene TRBJ2-7; D is ambiguous. Trimming took off 6 bases at V and 5 bases at J, with 17 bases between the two ends. CDR1 and CDR2 (germline): MNHNY, SVGAGI (reference sequence). The CDR3 sequence is 14 residues long.

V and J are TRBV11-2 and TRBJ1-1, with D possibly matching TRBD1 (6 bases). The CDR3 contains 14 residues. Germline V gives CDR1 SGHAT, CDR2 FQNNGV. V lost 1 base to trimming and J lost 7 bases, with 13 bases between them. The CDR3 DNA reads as TGTGCCAGCAGCTTAGTACAGGGTTACAGTGAAGCTTTCTTT. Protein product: CASSLVQGYSEAFF.

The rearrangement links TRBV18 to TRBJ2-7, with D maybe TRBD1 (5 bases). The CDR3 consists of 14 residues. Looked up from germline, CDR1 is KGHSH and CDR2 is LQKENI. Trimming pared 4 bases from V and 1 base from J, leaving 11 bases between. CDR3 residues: CASSRSDSSYEQYV. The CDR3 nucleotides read TGTGCCAGCTCACGTTCTGACAGTTCCTACGAGCAGTACGTC.

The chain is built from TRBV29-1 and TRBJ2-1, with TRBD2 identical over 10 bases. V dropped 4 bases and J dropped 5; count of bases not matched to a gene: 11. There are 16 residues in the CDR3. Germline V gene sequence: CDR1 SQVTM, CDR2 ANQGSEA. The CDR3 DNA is TGCAGCGTTGCGAGCGGGGGGGCCCTAATAGACAATGAGCAGTTCTTC. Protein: CSVASGGALIDNEQFF.

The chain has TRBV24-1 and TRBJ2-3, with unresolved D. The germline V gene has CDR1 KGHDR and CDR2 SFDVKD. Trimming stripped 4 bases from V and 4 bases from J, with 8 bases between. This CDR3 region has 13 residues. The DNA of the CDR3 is TGTGCCACCAGTGACTCTCACTCAGATACGCAGTATTTT. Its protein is CATSDSHSDTQYF.

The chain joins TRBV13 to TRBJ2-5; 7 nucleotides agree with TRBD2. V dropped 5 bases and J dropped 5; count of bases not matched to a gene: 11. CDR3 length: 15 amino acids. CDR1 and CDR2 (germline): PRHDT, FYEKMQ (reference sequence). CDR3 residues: CASSRRGERWETQYF. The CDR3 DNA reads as TGTGCCAGCAGCCGACGGGGGGAACGTTGGGAGACCCAGTACTTC.

The CDR3 is CASAPLDGQETQYF. Here the CDR3 DNA reads TGTGCTAGTGCCCCACTAGATGGCCAAGAGACCCAGTACTTC. The chain carries TRBV12-5 and TRBJ2-5, with a tentative D call TRBD2 (5 bases). Trimming shortened V by 7 bases and J by 1 base, and 13 bases separated the two germline ends. The CDR3 totals 14 residues. Germline V gene sequence: CDR1 LGHNT, CDR2 FRNRAP.

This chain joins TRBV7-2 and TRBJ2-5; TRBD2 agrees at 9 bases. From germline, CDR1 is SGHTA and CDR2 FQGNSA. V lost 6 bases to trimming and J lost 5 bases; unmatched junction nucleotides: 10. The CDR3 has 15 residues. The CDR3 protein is CASRYGAGGQETQYF. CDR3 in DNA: TGTGCCAGCAGATATGGAGCGGGAGGTCAGGAGACCCAGTACTTC.

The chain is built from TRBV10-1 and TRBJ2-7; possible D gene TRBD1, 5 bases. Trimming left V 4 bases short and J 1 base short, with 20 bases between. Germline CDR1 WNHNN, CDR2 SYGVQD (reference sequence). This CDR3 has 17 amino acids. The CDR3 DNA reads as TGCGCCAGCAGTGTCTACAGGACGGTAAGTGTTTCCTACGAGCAGTACGTC. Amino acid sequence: CASSVYRTVSVSYEQYV.

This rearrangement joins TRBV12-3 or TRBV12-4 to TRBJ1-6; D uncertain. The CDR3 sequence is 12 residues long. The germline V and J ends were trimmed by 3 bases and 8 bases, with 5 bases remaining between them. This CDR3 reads CASSFSDSPLHF. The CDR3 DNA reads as TGTGCCAGCAGTTTTTCGGATTCACCCCTCCACTTT.

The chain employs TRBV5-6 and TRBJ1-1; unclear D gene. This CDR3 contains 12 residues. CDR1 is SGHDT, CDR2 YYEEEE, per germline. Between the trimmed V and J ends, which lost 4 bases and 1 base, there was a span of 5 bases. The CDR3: CASSPGNTEAFF. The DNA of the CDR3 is TGTGCCAGCAGCCCCGGGAACACTGAAGCTTTCTTT. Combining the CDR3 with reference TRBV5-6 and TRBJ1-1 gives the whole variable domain DAGVTQSPTHLIKTRGQQVTLRCSPKSGHDTVSWYQQALGQGPQFIFQYYEEEERQRGNFPDRFSGHQFPNYSSELNVNALLLGDSALYLCASSPGNTEAFFGQGTRLTVV.

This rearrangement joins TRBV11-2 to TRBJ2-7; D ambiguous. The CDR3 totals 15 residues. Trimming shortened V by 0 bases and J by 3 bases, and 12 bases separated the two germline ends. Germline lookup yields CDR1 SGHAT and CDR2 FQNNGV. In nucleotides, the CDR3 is TGTGCCAGCAGCTTAGAATGGAGCCCGGGCTACGAGCAGTACTTC. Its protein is CASSLEWSPGYEQYF.

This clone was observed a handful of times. CDR3 residues: CASRLAGKNEQFF. In DNA, the CDR3 is TGTGCCAGCAGACTAGCGGGAAAGAATGAGCAGTTCTTC. The chain links TRBV3-1 (or the pseudogene TRBV3-2) to TRBJ2-1; 10 nucleotides line up with TRBD2. The CDR3 runs 13 residues. The trim removed 6 bases at V and 7 bases at J, leaving 3 bases unmatched. Germline V lookup: CDR1 LGHDT, CDR2 YNNKEL (reference sequence).

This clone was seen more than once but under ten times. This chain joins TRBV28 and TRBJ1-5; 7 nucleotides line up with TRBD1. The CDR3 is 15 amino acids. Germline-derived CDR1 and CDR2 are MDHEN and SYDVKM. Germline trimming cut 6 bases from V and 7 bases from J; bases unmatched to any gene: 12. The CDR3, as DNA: TGTGCCAGCAGGTTCGGGGACACGACAGGGCAGCCCCAGCATTTT. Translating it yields CASRFGDTTGQPQHF.

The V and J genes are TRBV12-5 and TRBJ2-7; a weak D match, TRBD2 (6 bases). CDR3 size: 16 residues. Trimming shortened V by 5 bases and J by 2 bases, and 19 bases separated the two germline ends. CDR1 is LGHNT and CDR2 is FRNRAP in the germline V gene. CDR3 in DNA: TGTGCTAGTGGTAGACCGGGAGATCCCCTCACCTACGAGCAGTACGTC. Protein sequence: CASGRPGDPLTYEQYV.

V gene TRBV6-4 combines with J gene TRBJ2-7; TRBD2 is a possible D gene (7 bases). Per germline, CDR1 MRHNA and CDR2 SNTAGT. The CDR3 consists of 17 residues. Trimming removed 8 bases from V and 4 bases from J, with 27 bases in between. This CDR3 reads CASYESGGLVGWYEQYF. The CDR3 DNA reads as TGTGCCAGCTATGAATCGGGGGGCTTGGTGGGATGGTACGAGCAGTACTTC.